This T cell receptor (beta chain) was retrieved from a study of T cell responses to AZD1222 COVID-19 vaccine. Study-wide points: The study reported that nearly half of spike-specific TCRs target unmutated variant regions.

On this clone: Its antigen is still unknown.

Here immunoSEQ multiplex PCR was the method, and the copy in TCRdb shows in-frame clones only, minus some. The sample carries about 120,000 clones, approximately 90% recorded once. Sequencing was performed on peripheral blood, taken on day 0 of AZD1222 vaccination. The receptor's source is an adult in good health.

In DNA, the CDR3 is TGTGCCAGCAGCTTAGAGGCGGAAATCAATCAGCCCCAGCATTTT. Translated, it gives CASSLEAEINQPQHF. The chain has TRBV7-6 and TRBJ1-5; no reliable D call. This CDR3 has 15 amino acids. Deletions cut 1 base from V and 3 bases from J, with 10 bases between. CDR1 is SGHVS and CDR2 is FNYEAQ in the germline V gene.